This T cell receptor (beta chain) stems from a study of T cells in Graves' hyperthyroidism and ophthalmopathy. Study-level results: Most clonotypes that expanded in the thyroid above 0.001 also showed up in blood.

Amplification of TCR beta CDR3 regions was performed using RNA transcripts as template. During a first-round RT-PCR of the TCR CDR3, the HTBI primer set was used. TCRdb itself ran the multiplex PCR reads through MiXCR, one entry per CDR3 protein. Of 93,000 or so distinct CDR3 sequences listed, around 50% are singletons. PBMCs came from 10 ml fresh peripheral blood. Worth noting for this clonotype: Its specificity is not known.

Germline-derived CDR1 and CDR2 are DFQATT and SNEGSKA (reference sequence). Trimming cost V 6 bases and J 7 bases; bases outside gene matches: 4. The CDR3 consists of 14 residues. Sequences were obtained from blood. The chain links TRBV20-1 to TRBJ2-1; 15 bases line up with TRBD2. This TCR came from a man between 40 and 49 years old with Graves' hyperthyroidism. Here the CDR3 reads CSALGLAGGNEQFF. The DNA for the CDR3 is TGCAGTGCCCTCGGACTAGCGGGGGGGAATGAGCAGTTCTTC.